A selection of T cell receptor beta chains follows, all from one sample in a study of T cell responses to AZD1222 COVID-19 vaccine. Measured with immunoSEQ multiplex PCR; TCRdb has only the in-frame clones, and not every one. The sample has roughly 130,000 clones; 70% to 90% are singletons. The specimen was peripheral blood, collected on day 0 of AZD1222 vaccination. The receptors stem from an adult in good health. The CDR3 runs from the conserved cysteine through the conserved F or W. The order of the fields is CDR3 DNA, CDR3 protein, J gene, V gene, clone size, D gene. A D gene is named only where the DNA matches it firmly. Where a row states a size, it is once, few, many or the class of an expanded clone; other rows omit it.

cdr3_nt: TGTGCCAGCAGCTTAGGGCTAGCGGGTTCCTACGAGCAGTACTTC; cdr3_aa: CASSLGLAGSYEQYF; j_call: TRBJ2-7; v_call: TRBV13; clone_size: -; d_call: TRBD2
cdr3_nt: TGTGCCAGCAGTCCCGGTGATAGCGGCACAGATACGCAGTATTTT; cdr3_aa: CASSPGDSGTDTQYF; j_call: TRBJ2-3; v_call: TRBV2; clone_size: -; d_call: -
cdr3_nt: TGTGCCAGCAGTATGACAGCCGCTAACTATGGCTACACCTTC; cdr3_aa: CASSMTAANYGYTF; j_call: TRBJ1-2; v_call: TRBV6-5; clone_size: once; d_call: -
cdr3_nt: TGTGCCAGCAGTTTATTCGCAGGGTCGATCTACGAGCAGTACTTC; cdr3_aa: CASSLFAGSIYEQYF; j_call: TRBJ2-7; v_call: TRBV27; clone_size: -; d_call: -
cdr3_nt: TGTGCCAGCAGCTTAGTAAGGGACACTAACTATGGCTACACCTTC; cdr3_aa: CASSLVRDTNYGYTF; j_call: TRBJ1-2; v_call: TRBV7-8; clone_size: -; d_call: -
cdr3_nt: TGTGCCAGCAGTGAAAAGGGAACTGAAGCTTTCTTT; cdr3_aa: CASSEKGTEAFF; j_call: TRBJ1-1; v_call: TRBV2; clone_size: -; d_call: -
cdr3_nt: TGCGCCAGCAGCCTTCTGGCGGGGGGGGGCAATGAGCAGTTCTTC; cdr3_aa: CASSLLAGGGNEQFF; j_call: TRBJ2-1; v_call: TRBV5-1; clone_size: -; d_call: TRBD2
cdr3_nt: TGTGCCAGCAGCGAAGCACGAATCGGCTACACCTTC; cdr3_aa: CASSEARIGYTF; j_call: TRBJ1-2; v_call: TRBV7-2; clone_size: -; d_call: -
cdr3_nt: TGCGCCAGCAGCTGGACTAGCACAGATACGCAGTATTTT; cdr3_aa: CASSWTSTDTQYF; j_call: TRBJ2-3; v_call: TRBV5-1; clone_size: -; d_call: -
cdr3_nt: TGTGCCAGCTCACCTGGCCGGACAAACACTGAAGCTTTCTTT; cdr3_aa: CASSPGRTNTEAFF; j_call: TRBJ1-1; v_call: TRBV18; clone_size: -; d_call: -
cdr3_nt: TGTGCCAGCAGACCCCCGGGACTAGCTCTGGGCACCGGGGAGCTGTTTTTT; cdr3_aa: CASRPPGLALGTGELFF; j_call: TRBJ2-2; v_call: TRBV27; clone_size: -; d_call: TRBD2
cdr3_nt: TGTGCCACCAGCAGAGATCGAGTTGTTAGCGGGAGCCTAGATACGCAGTATTTT; cdr3_aa: CATSRDRVVSGSLDTQYF; j_call: TRBJ2-3; v_call: TRBV15; clone_size: -; d_call: TRBD2
cdr3_nt: TGTGCCAGAAGGACAGTAGTAATTGGGACTAATGAAAAACTGTTTTTT; cdr3_aa: CARRTVVIGTNEKLFF; j_call: TRBJ1-4; v_call: TRBV5-3; clone_size: -; d_call: -
cdr3_nt: TGTGCCAGTAGGGCTCGGGGACAGGGGTCCTATAACACTGAAGCTTTCTTT; cdr3_aa: CASRARGQGSYNTEAFF; j_call: TRBJ1-1; v_call: TRBV19; clone_size: once; d_call: TRBD1
cdr3_nt: TGTGCCAGTAGCCCCCTAGAACCTAACTATGGCTACACCTTC; cdr3_aa: CASSPLEPNYGYTF; j_call: TRBJ1-2; v_call: TRBV19; clone_size: -; d_call: -
cdr3_nt: TGCAGCGTTGTTTTACCCCCAGATACGCAGTATTTT; cdr3_aa: CSVVLPPDTQYF; j_call: TRBJ2-3; v_call: TRBV29-1; clone_size: -; d_call: -
cdr3_nt: TGTGCCAGCAGTGACGGGCTTTACCGACAGGATTTGGATGGCTACACCTTC; cdr3_aa: CASSDGLYRQDLDGYTF; j_call: TRBJ1-2; v_call: TRBV6-1; clone_size: -; d_call: -
cdr3_nt: TGTGCCAGCAGTTCCGCTGGCGGAGGCTCCTACGAGCAGTACTTC; cdr3_aa: CASSSAGGGSYEQYF; j_call: TRBJ2-7; v_call: TRBV6-2/TRBV6-3; clone_size: -; d_call: -
cdr3_nt: TGCGCCAGCAGCTTGGAAGTCTCTGGGGCCAACGTCCTGACTTTC; cdr3_aa: CASSLEVSGANVLTF; j_call: TRBJ2-6; v_call: TRBV5-1; clone_size: -; d_call: -
cdr3_nt: TGTGCCAGTACCCCCCAACAGGGTGCTAATGAAAAACTGTTTTTT; cdr3_aa: CASTPQQGANEKLFF; j_call: TRBJ1-4; v_call: TRBV19; clone_size: -; d_call: -
cdr3_nt: TGTGCCAGCCTAGAGCTAGGCGAGAACAATGAGCAGTTCTTC; cdr3_aa: CASLELGENNEQFF; j_call: TRBJ2-1; v_call: TRBV27; clone_size: -; d_call: -
cdr3_nt: TGTGCCAGCAGTTACGGGGGACATTCCTCCTCCTACGAGCAGTACTTC; cdr3_aa: CASSYGGHSSSYEQYF; j_call: TRBJ2-7; v_call: TRBV6-2/TRBV6-3; clone_size: -; d_call: -
cdr3_nt: TGTGCCAGCAGCGTAGGAGCCAAAGAGACCCAGTACTTC; cdr3_aa: CASSVGAKETQYF; j_call: TRBJ2-5; v_call: TRBV9; clone_size: -; d_call: -
cdr3_nt: TGTGCCAGCAGCTTTCGGGACGTTCGTGAAGCTTTCTTT; cdr3_aa: CASSFRDVREAFF; j_call: TRBJ1-1; v_call: TRBV7-9; clone_size: -; d_call: -
cdr3_nt: TGTGCCAGCAGCTTCTCAGGGGCCTATGGCTACACCTTC; cdr3_aa: CASSFSGAYGYTF; j_call: TRBJ1-2; v_call: TRBV7-9; clone_size: -; d_call: -
cdr3_nt: TGTGCCAGCAGTTACTTTGGCCTAGCGGGGGAAGCGAACACCGGGGAGCTGTTTTTT; cdr3_aa: CASSYFGLAGEANTGELFF; j_call: TRBJ2-2; v_call: TRBV6-2/TRBV6-3; clone_size: few; d_call: TRBD2
cdr3_nt: TGTGCCAGCAGCAGAGGGACTAGCGGGGGGGATACGCAGTATTTT; cdr3_aa: CASSRGTSGGDTQYF; j_call: TRBJ2-3; v_call: TRBV4-2; clone_size: -; d_call: TRBD2
cdr3_nt: TGTGCCAGCAGCGTAGGCGCGGGAGGCGACAGCACAGATACGCAGTATTTT; cdr3_aa: CASSVGAGGDSTDTQYF; j_call: TRBJ2-3; v_call: TRBV9; clone_size: -; d_call: TRBD2
cdr3_nt: TGTGCCAGCAGCTTAGTGTCCGGGGTCTACGAGCAGTACTTC; cdr3_aa: CASSLVSGVYEQYF; j_call: TRBJ2-7; v_call: TRBV7-9; clone_size: -; d_call: -
cdr3_nt: TGTGCCAGCAGTGAATCTTCGGGACTTCACTACGAGCAGTACTTC; cdr3_aa: CASSESSGLHYEQYF; j_call: TRBJ2-7; v_call: TRBV25-1; clone_size: -; d_call: -
cdr3_nt: TGTGCCAGCAGCTTTACAGCCTCCTACGAGCAGTACTTC; cdr3_aa: CASSFTASYEQYF; j_call: TRBJ2-7; v_call: TRBV11-3; clone_size: -; d_call: -
cdr3_nt: TGCGCCAGCAGTGAGACTAGCGGGGCCTACGAGCAGTACTTC; cdr3_aa: CASSETSGAYEQYF; j_call: TRBJ2-7; v_call: TRBV10-1; clone_size: -; d_call: TRBD2
cdr3_nt: TGTGCCAGCAGCGTAAGCGGGACAGGATATGGCTACACCTTC; cdr3_aa: CASSVSGTGYGYTF; j_call: TRBJ1-2; v_call: TRBV9; clone_size: once; d_call: TRBD1
cdr3_nt: TGTGCCAGCAGCGCCCTCATATCGGGGGAGCAGTACTTC; cdr3_aa: CASSALISGEQYF; j_call: TRBJ2-7; v_call: TRBV9; clone_size: -; d_call: -
cdr3_nt: TGTGCCAGTAGTTCCAGACGGACTTCTGGAAACACCATATATTTT; cdr3_aa: CASSSRRTSGNTIYF; j_call: TRBJ1-3; v_call: TRBV19; clone_size: once; d_call: -
cdr3_nt: TGTGCCAGTAGTATCTTCATCCAGGGTGGAAACACCATATATTTT; cdr3_aa: CASSIFIQGGNTIYF; j_call: TRBJ1-3; v_call: TRBV19; clone_size: -; d_call: -
cdr3_nt: TGTGCCAGCAGTTTTCGGGGAGGAGAGGCTTTCTTT; cdr3_aa: CASSFRGGEAFF; j_call: TRBJ1-1; v_call: TRBV27; clone_size: few; d_call: -
cdr3_nt: TGTGCCAGCAGCCAAATTGACAGTAGGGCCAACGTCCTGACTTTC; cdr3_aa: CASSQIDSRANVLTF; j_call: TRBJ2-6; v_call: TRBV14; clone_size: once; d_call: -
cdr3_nt: TGTGCCAGCAGCTTAATAACAGGGACGATAGGTCAGCCCCAGCATTTT; cdr3_aa: CASSLITGTIGQPQHF; j_call: TRBJ1-5; v_call: TRBV7-2; clone_size: -; d_call: -
cdr3_nt: TGCGCCAGCAGCTGGTGGACAGGGAACGAAAAACTGTTTTTT; cdr3_aa: CASSWWTGNEKLFF; j_call: TRBJ1-4; v_call: TRBV5-1; clone_size: -; d_call: TRBD1
cdr3_nt: TGCGCCAGCAGGGGGAACACTGAAGCTTTCTTT; cdr3_aa: CASRGNTEAFF; j_call: TRBJ1-1; v_call: TRBV10-1; clone_size: -; d_call: -
cdr3_nt: TGTGCCAGCAGCTTAGGGGACGCGAGCGGGAGCTCCTACGAGCAGTACTTC; cdr3_aa: CASSLGDASGSSYEQYF; j_call: TRBJ2-7; v_call: TRBV11-2; clone_size: few; d_call: TRBD2
cdr3_nt: TGCGCCGCCGTAGGCACTGAAGCTTTCTTT; cdr3_aa: CAAVGTEAFF; j_call: TRBJ1-1; v_call: TRBV23-1; clone_size: few; d_call: -
cdr3_nt: TGTGCCAGCACCCACCCGGGCACCGGGGAGCTGTTTTTT; cdr3_aa: CASTHPGTGELFF; j_call: TRBJ2-2; v_call: TRBV6-5; clone_size: -; d_call: -
cdr3_nt: TGTGCCACCAGGGGACAGGGCATAACTGAAGCTTTCTTT; cdr3_aa: CATRGQGITEAFF; j_call: TRBJ1-1; v_call: TRBV24-1; clone_size: few; d_call: TRBD1
cdr3_nt: TGTGCCAGCAGCACGAGGGTGCAGGGGGCGAAATCACCCCTCCACTTT; cdr3_aa: CASSTRVQGAKSPLHF; j_call: TRBJ1-6; v_call: TRBV5-4; clone_size: once; d_call: TRBD1
cdr3_nt: TGTGCCACCAGCAGGGGGCCCAGGGGAAACGAGCAGTACTTC; cdr3_aa: CATSRGPRGNEQYF; j_call: TRBJ2-7; v_call: TRBV15; clone_size: -; d_call: -
cdr3_nt: TGTGCCAGTAGTCCAACGGGCCCAGCGGACACTGAAGCTTTCTTT; cdr3_aa: CASSPTGPADTEAFF; j_call: TRBJ1-1; v_call: TRBV19; clone_size: -; d_call: -
cdr3_nt: TGTGCCAGCAGCGTAAACCCACGCAATGAGCAGTTCTTC; cdr3_aa: CASSVNPRNEQFF; j_call: TRBJ2-1; v_call: TRBV9; clone_size: -; d_call: -
cdr3_nt: TGTGCCAGCAGCCGAGGACTAGCGACTAGCACAGATACGCAGTATTTT; cdr3_aa: CASSRGLATSTDTQYF; j_call: TRBJ2-3; v_call: TRBV7-8; clone_size: -; d_call: TRBD2
cdr3_nt: TGTGCCAGCAGCCGGGGGTCTGGAAACACCATATATTTT; cdr3_aa: CASSRGSGNTIYF; j_call: TRBJ1-3; v_call: TRBV13; clone_size: -; d_call: -
cdr3_nt: TGTGCCAGCAGCGAAGGACTAGCGGAGAACACCGGGGAGCTGTTTTTT; cdr3_aa: CASSEGLAENTGELFF; j_call: TRBJ2-2; v_call: TRBV9; clone_size: -; d_call: TRBD2